This T cell receptor (beta chain) was observed in a study of blood T cells in healthy people across ages. The study drew donors from healthy Caucasian individuals in Russia aged about 6 to 95. Each donor gave 9.5 to 10 milliliters of peripheral blood. Each sample yielded at least 6 micrograms of PBMC total RNA. The use of a sample-barcoded 5' primer and a J-beta primer mix characterized a second PCR of 7 to 11 cycles. Every sample returned 2.5 million or more CDR3-containing paired-end reads. TCRdb re-analysed the 5' RACE reads in MiXCR, keeping a single row per CDR3 protein. The sample holds about 1.6 million distinct CDR3 sequences, roughly 32% seen once. The sequence came from a woman in her 30s in good health. Sequencing was performed on blood.

The CDR3 spells CASSQGLERNEQFF. In DNA form, the CDR3 reads TGTGCCAGCAGCCAGGGTTTGGAGCGCAATGAGCAGTTCTTC. J is TRBJ2-1 and V is TRBV5-4; a possible D gene is TRBD1 (5 bases). The CDR3 is 14 amino acids. CDR1 is SGHNT and CDR2 is YYREEE in the germline V gene (reference sequence). Trimming took 4 bases from V and 6 from J, leaving 14 bases between them. The full variable domain, in which reference TRBV5-4 and TRBJ2-1 provide the parts outside the CDR3, is ETGVTQSPTHLIKTRGQQVTLRCSSQSGHNTVSWYQQALGQGPQFIFQYYREEENGRGNFPPRFSGLQFPNYSSELNVNALELDDSALYLCASSQGLERNEQFFGPGTRLTVL.